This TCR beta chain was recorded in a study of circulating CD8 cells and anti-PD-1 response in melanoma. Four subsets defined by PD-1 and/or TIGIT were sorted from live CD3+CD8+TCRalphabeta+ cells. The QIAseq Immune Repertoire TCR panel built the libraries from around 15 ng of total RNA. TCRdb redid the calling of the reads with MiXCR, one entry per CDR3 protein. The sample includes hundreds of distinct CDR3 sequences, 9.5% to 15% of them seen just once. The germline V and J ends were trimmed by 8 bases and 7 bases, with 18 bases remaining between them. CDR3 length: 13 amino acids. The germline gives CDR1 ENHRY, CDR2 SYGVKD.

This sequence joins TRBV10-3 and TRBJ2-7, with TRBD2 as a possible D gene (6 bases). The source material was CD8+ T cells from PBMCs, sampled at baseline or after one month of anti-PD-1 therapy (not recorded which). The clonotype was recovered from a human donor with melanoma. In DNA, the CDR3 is TGTGCCATCGGAGCGGGTTCCGCAGGGGAGCAGTACTTC. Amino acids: CAIGAGSAGEQYF.